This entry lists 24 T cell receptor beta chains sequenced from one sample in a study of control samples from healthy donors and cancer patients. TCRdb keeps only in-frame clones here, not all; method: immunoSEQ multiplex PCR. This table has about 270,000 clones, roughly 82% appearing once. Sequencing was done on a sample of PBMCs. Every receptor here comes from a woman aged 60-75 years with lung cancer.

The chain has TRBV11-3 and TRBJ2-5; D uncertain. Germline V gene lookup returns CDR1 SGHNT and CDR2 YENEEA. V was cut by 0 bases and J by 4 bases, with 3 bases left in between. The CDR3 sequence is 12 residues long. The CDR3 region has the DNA TGTGCCAGCAGCTTAGAAGGAGAGACCCAGTACTTC. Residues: CASSLEGETQYF.

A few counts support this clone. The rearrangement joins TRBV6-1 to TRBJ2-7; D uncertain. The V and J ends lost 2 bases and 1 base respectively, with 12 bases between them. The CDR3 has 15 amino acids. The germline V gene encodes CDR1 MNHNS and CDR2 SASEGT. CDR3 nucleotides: TGTGCCAGCAGTGAATCCGTCGGCAGTTCCTACGAGCAGTACTTC. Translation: CASSESVGSSYEQYF.

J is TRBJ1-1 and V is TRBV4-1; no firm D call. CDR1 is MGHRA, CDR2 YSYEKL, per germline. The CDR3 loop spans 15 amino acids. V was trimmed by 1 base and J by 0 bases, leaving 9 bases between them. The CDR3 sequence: CASSQVSVMNTEAFF. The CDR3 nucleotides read TGCGCCAGCAGCCAAGTATCCGTCATGAACACTGAAGCTTTCTTT.

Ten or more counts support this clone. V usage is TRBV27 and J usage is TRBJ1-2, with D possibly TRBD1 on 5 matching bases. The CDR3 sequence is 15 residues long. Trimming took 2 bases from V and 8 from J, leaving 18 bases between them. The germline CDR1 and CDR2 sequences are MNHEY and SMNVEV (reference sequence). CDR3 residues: CASSLGVRGPRGYTF. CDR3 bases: TGTGCCAGCAGTTTAGGCGTAAGGGGCCCTAGGGGCTACACCTTC.

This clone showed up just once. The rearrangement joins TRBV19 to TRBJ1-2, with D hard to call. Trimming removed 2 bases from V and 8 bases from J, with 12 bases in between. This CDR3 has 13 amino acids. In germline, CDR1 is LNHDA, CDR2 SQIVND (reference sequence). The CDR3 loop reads CASSIHPTTGYTF. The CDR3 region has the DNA TGTGCCAGTAGTATACATCCTACGACGGGCTACACCTTC.

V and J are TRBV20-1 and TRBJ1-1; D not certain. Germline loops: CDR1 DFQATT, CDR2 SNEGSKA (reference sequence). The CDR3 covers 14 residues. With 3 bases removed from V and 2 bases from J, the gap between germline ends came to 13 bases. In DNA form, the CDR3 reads TGCAGTGCTAGTGGGCATGGGTCTAACACTGAAGCTTTCTTT. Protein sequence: CSASGHGSNTEAFF.

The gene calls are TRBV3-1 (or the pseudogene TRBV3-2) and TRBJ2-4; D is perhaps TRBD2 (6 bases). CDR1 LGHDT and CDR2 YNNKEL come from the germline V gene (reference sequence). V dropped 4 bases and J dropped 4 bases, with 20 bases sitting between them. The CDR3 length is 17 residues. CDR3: CASSPLGGKERKNIQYF. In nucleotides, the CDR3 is TGTGCCAGCAGCCCTCTCGGCGGGAAAGAGAGGAAAAACATTCAGTACTTC.

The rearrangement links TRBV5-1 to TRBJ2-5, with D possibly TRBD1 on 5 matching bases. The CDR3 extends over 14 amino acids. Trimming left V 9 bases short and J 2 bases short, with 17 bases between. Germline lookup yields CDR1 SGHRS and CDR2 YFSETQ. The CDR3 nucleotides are TGCGCCACCAAACCCCTCTCAGGGCAAGAGACCCAGTACTTC. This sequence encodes CATKPLSGQETQYF.

The CDR3 here is CASSVYMGGSGNEQFF. Here the CDR3 DNA reads TGCGCCAGCAGCGTGTATATGGGGGGTTCGGGCAATGAGCAGTTCTTC. This chain links TRBV4-1 with TRBJ2-1, with D possibly being TRBD2 (6 bases). The CDR3 is made up of 16 amino acids. V was shortened by 5 bases and J by 6 bases, with 20 bases between the two germline ends. Germline-derived CDR1 and CDR2 are MGHRA and YSYEKL.

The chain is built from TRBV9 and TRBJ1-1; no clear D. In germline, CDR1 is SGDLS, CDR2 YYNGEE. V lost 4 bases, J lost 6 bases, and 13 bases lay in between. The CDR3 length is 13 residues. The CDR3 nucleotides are TGTGCCAGCAGCACAACAGCCGCCTCTGAAGCTTTCTTT. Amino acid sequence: CASSTTAASEAFF.

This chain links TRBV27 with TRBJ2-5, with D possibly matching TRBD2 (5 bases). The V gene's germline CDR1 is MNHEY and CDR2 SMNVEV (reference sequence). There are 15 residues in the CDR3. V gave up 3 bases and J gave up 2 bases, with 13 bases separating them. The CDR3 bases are TGTGCCAGCAGTTTTAATGGAGGCCGACAAGAGACCCAGTACTTC. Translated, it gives CASSFNGGRQETQYF.

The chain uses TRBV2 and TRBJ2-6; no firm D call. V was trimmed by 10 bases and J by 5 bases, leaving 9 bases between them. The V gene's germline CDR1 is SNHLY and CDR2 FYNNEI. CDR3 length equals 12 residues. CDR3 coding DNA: TGTGCCACAGGTCCAAGGGCCAACGTCCTGACTTTC. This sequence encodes CATGPRANVLTF.

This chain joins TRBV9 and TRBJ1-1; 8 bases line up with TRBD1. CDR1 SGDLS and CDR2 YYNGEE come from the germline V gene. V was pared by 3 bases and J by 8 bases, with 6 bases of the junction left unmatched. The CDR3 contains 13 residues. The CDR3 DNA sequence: TGTGCCAGCAGCGGAGGACAGGGCTTAGAAGCTTTCTTT. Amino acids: CASSGGQGLEAFF.

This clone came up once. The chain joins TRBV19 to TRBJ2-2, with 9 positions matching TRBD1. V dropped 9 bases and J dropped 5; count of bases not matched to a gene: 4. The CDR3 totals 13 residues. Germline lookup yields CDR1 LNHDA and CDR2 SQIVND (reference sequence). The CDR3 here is CASRDRATGELFF. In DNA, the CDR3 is TGTGCCAGCCGGGACAGGGCGACCGGGGAGCTGTTTTTT.

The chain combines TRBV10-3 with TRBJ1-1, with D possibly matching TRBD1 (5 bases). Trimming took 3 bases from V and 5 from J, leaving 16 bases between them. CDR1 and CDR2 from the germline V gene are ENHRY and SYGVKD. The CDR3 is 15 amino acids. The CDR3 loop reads CAISESGREGTEAFF. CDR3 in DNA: TGTGCCATCAGTGAATCGGGCAGGGAGGGGACTGAAGCTTTCTTT.

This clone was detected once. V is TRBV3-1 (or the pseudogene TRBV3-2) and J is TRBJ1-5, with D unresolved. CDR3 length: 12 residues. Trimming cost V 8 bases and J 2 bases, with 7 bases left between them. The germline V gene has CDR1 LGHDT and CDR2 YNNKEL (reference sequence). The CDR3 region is CASGYGNQPQHF. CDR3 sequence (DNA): TGTGCCAGCGGGTATGGCAATCAGCCCCAGCATTTT.

CDR3 in amino acids: CASSDWGVGTEAFF. The DNA for the CDR3 is TGTGCCAGCAGTGATTGGGGAGTGGGCACTGAAGCTTTCTTT. The chain has TRBV25-1 and TRBJ1-1; D gene ambiguous. The length of the CDR3 is 14 residues. Looked up from germline, CDR1 is MGHDK and CDR2 is SYGVNS. V lost 3 bases, J lost 4 bases, and 12 bases lay in between.

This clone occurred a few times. The CDR3 DNA follows: TGTGCCAGTAGTCAGGGGGGACAGACTCAGCCCCAGCATTTT. It specifies CASSQGGQTQPQHF. The chain links TRBV19 to TRBJ1-5, with 7 nucleotides matching TRBD1. Germline V CDR1 and CDR2: LNHDA, SQIVND (reference sequence). The CDR3 spans 14 residues. J was trimmed by 6 bases and V by 5 bases; bases with no gene match: 7.

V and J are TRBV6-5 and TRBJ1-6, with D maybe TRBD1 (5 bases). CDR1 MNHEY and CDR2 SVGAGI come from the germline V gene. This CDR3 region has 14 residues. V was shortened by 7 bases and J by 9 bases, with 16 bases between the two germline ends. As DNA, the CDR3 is TGTGCCAGCATTTATCAGGGTAGTAGTTCACCCCTCCACTTT. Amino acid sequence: CASIYQGSSSPLHF.

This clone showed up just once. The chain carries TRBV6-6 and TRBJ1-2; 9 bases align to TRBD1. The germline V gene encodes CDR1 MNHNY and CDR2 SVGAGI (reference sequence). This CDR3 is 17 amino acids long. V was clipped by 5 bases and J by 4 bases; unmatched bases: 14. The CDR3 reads CASSLRQGVAGSYGYTF. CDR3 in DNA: TGTGCCAGCAGTCTTAGACAGGGGGTGGCGGGAAGCTATGGCTACACCTTC.

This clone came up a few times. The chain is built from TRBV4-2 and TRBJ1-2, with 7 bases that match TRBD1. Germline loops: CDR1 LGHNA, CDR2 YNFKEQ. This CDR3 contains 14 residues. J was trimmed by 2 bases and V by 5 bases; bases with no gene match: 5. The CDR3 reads CASSRGTENYGYTF. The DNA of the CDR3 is TGTGCCAGCAGCAGGGGGACAGAGAACTATGGCTACACCTTC.

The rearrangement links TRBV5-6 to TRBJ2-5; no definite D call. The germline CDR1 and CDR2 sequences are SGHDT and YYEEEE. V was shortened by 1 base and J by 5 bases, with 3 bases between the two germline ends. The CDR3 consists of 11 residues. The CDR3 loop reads CASSLHETQYF. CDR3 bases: TGTGCCAGCAGCTTGCACGAGACCCAGTACTTC.

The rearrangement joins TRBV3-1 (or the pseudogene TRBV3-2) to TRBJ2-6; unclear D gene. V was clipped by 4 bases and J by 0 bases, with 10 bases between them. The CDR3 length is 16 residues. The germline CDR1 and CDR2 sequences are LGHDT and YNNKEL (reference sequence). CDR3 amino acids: CASSLRVDSGANVLTF. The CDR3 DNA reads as TGTGCCAGCAGCCTCCGCGTAGACTCTGGGGCCAACGTCCTGACTTTC.

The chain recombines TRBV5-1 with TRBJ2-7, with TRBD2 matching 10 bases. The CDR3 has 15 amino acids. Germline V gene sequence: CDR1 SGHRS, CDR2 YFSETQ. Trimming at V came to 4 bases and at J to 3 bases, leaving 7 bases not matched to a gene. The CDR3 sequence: CASSPSASGSYEQYF. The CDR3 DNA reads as TGCGCCAGCAGCCCCTCCGCTAGCGGGAGCTACGAGCAGTACTTC.